These 4 T cell receptor beta chains came from one sample sequenced in a study of T cell changes during pregnancy in multiple sclerosis. Data came from immunoSEQ multiplex PCR; TCRdb stores just in-frame clones and leaves some out. The data hold roughly 26,000 clones, with roughly 89% observed a single time. The sequenced sample was CD8+ T cells from peripheral blood mononuclear cells, obtained in the second trimester of pregnancy. Every receptor here comes from a female donor with multiple sclerosis, enrolled in a pregnancy study.

The V and J genes are TRBV27 and TRBJ2-3, with D tentatively TRBD1 (6 bases). Trimming cost V 4 bases and J 5 bases, with 10 bases left between them. The CDR3 has 13 residues. Germline V gives CDR1 MNHEY, CDR2 SMNVEV (reference sequence). The CDR3 sequence: CASSYTGIDTQYF. The CDR3 DNA reads TGTGCCAGCAGTTATACAGGGATAGATACGCAGTATTTT.

Remarks on this clone: Mismatch with germline at one junction end may stem from a read error. This chain links TRBV7-7 with TRBJ2-3; possibly TRBD1 for D (6 bases). The CDR3 extends over 16 amino acids. The germline V gene encodes CDR1 SSHAT and CDR2 FNYEAQ (reference sequence). CDR3 DNA sequence: TGTGCTAGCAGCTTAGCGTTGGGGGCTGGCACAGATACGCAGTATTTT. As protein: CASSLALGAGTDTQYF.

This clone was counted a single time. The chain recombines TRBV19 with TRBJ1-3; D perhaps matches TRBD1 (6 bases). This CDR3 is 16 amino acids long. The V end was cut by 5 bases, the J end by 0 bases, with 14 bases between. In germline, CDR1 is LNHDA, CDR2 SQIVND (reference sequence). CDR3 bases: TGTGCCAGTAGTGACAGGACTGCCACCTCTGGAAACACCATATATTTT. Translation: CASSDRTATSGNTIYF.

The rearrangement links TRBV12-5 to TRBJ2-1; the D gene is possibly TRBD1 (6 bases). CDR1 LGHNT and CDR2 FRNRAP come from the germline V gene. The CDR3 is made up of 11 amino acids. The V and J ends lost 5 bases and 7 bases respectively, with 6 bases between them. As DNA, the CDR3 is TGTGCTAGTGGTGGGACAAATGAGCAGTTCTTC. Encoded protein: CASGGTNEQFF.